This passage covers 21 T cell receptor beta chains from one sample sequenced in a study of blood T cell repertoires in COVID-19. The data were produced by immunoSEQ multiplex PCR, yet TCRdb's version contains in-frame clones alone and is incomplete. The table includes about 95,000 clones, 70% to 85% detected once. Sequencing input: peripheral blood. The receptor set was obtained from a human donor in a cohort sampled during active COVID-19.

The rearrangement uses TRBV10-1 and TRBJ2-2; 7 positions agree with TRBD1. V lost 6 bases to trimming and J lost 4 bases; unmatched junction nucleotides: 11. Germline V gene sequence: CDR1 WNHNN, CDR2 SYGVQD (reference sequence). This CDR3 comprises 16 residues. The CDR3 loop reads CASRAPRGRGTGELFF. CDR3 sequence (DNA): TGCGCCAGCAGAGCCCCGAGGGGGCGCGGCACCGGGGAGCTGTTTTTT.

The gene calls are TRBV18 and TRBJ2-1; 11 bases are shared with TRBD2. The V segment lost 0 bases and the J segment 2 bases; nucleotides outside the gene matches: 3. CDR1 KGHSH and CDR2 LQKENI come from the germline V gene. This CDR3 comprises 17 residues. This CDR3 is CASSPPLAGGTYNEQFF. The CDR3 nucleotides read TGTGCCAGCTCACCACCGCTAGCGGGAGGTACCTACAATGAGCAGTTCTTC.

The J gene is TRBJ2-3, the V gene TRBV6-6; 8 bases fit TRBD2. This CDR3 spans 16 amino acids. J was trimmed by 0 bases and V by 0 bases; bases with no gene match: 2. From germline, CDR1 is MNHNY and CDR2 SVGAGI (reference sequence). CDR3 sequence: CASSYSAGGSTDTQYF. DNA for the CDR3: TGTGCCAGCAGTTACTCGGCGGGGGGCAGCACAGATACGCAGTATTTT.

By proportion, this clone is medium-sized. V is TRBV5-4 and J is TRBJ1-1, with 7 positions matching TRBD1. Germline CDR1 SGHNT, CDR2 YYREEE (reference sequence). This CDR3 spans 17 amino acids. V dropped 5 bases and J dropped 0; count of bases not matched to a gene: 13. The CDR3 is CASSYQPGQNMNTEAFF. The CDR3 region has the DNA TGTGCCAGCAGTTACCAACCGGGACAGAACATGAACACTGAAGCTTTCTTT.

The chain carries TRBV3-1 (or the pseudogene TRBV3-2) and TRBJ2-2, with a tentative D call TRBD2 (5 bases). Per germline, CDR1 LGHDT and CDR2 YNNKEL (reference sequence). With 4 bases removed from V and 2 bases from J, the gap between germline ends came to 14 bases. The CDR3 is 16 amino acids. CDR3 sequence: CASSRGSNRNTGELFF. CDR3 nucleotides: TGTGCCAGCAGCCGCGGGTCCAACAGAAACACCGGGGAGCTGTTTTTT.

This rearrangement joins TRBV7-2 to TRBJ1-1; a possible D gene is TRBD1 (6 bases). The CDR3 runs to 14 residues. CDR1 is SGHTA and CDR2 is FQGNSA in the germline V gene. V was shortened by 6 bases and J by 2 bases, with 13 bases between the two germline ends. CDR3 bases: TGTGCCAGCAGTTTTCCAGGGGTAAACACTGAAGCTTTCTTT. Its protein product is CASSFPGVNTEAFF.

This clone has more than one count but fewer than ten. V gene TRBV18 combines with J gene TRBJ2-1; D is perhaps TRBD1 (7 bases). Per germline, CDR1 KGHSH and CDR2 LQKENI. The V gene lost 3 bases and the J gene lost 9 bases, with 15 bases spanning the gap. This CDR3 spans 14 amino acids. The CDR3 DNA follows: TGTGCCAGCTCACCGCAGGGGGGTGAGAGTGAGCAGTTCTTC. Its protein is CASSPQGGESEQFF.

This clone was recorded once. V gene TRBV10-3 combines with J gene TRBJ1-2; D possibly corresponds to TRBD1 (6 bases). The CDR3 sequence is 13 residues long. Trimming removed 6 bases at V and 4 bases at J, with 12 bases between. Per the germline V gene, CDR1 is ENHRY and CDR2 is SYGVKD. This chain's CDR3 is CAISPGQPYGYTF. DNA for the CDR3: TGTGCCATCAGCCCAGGACAGCCCTATGGCTACACCTTC.

This chain connects TRBV28 to TRBJ1-2; 7 bases match TRBD1. CDR1 is MDHEN, CDR2 SYDVKM, per germline. V trimming: 5 bases; J trimming: 7 bases; junction bases outside the gene matches: 7. This CDR3 spans 13 amino acids. The CDR3 region is CASSTGVVGGYTF. CDR3 in DNA: TGTGCCAGCAGTACAGGGGTGGTCGGTGGCTACACCTTC.

This chain links TRBV11-2 with TRBJ1-1; 10 positions match TRBD1. CDR3 length: 16 residues. Germline V gene lookup returns CDR1 SGHAT and CDR2 FQNNGV. V shed 8 bases, J shed 0 bases, and the junction held 9 bases outside the gene matches. The DNA for the CDR3 is TGTGCCAGCTCGGGACAGGGGCTCCCCATGAACACTGAAGCTTTCTTT. It specifies CASSGQGLPMNTEAFF.

The chain recombines TRBV12-3 or TRBV12-4 with TRBJ2-3, with D perhaps matching TRBD1 (5 bases). The V end was cut by 1 base, the J end by 6 bases, with 5 bases between. This CDR3 is 12 amino acids long. CDR3 sequence (DNA): TGTGCCAGCAGTTTAGACAGGGATACGCAGTATTTT. Translation: CASSLDRDTQYF.

This chain links TRBV3-1 (or the pseudogene TRBV3-2) with TRBJ1-1; 11 nucleotides line up with TRBD1. The trim removed 0 bases at V and 3 bases at J, leaving 6 bases unmatched. The CDR3 is 17 residues long. Germline CDR1 LGHDT, CDR2 YNNKEL (reference sequence). The CDR3 DNA follows: TGTGCCAGCAGCCAAGATACCGGGACAGGGGGGTACACTGAAGCTTTCTTT. It yields the protein CASSQDTGTGGYTEAFF.

The chain carries TRBV3-1 (or the pseudogene TRBV3-2) and TRBJ2-2, with a weak D call TRBD1 (6 bases). Deletions cut 3 bases from V and 7 bases from J, with 12 bases between. Germline lookup yields CDR1 LGHDT and CDR2 YNNKEL (reference sequence). The CDR3 sequence is 14 residues long. The CDR3 reads CASSQQGSGGELFF. The DNA for the CDR3 is TGTGCCAGCAGCCAGCAGGGGAGCGGCGGGGAGCTGTTTTTT.

The chain has TRBV28 and TRBJ1-1, with TRBD1 matching over 7 bases. The CDR3 has 12 residues. The trim removed 6 bases at V and 11 bases at J, leaving 9 bases unmatched. Looked up from germline, CDR1 is MDHEN and CDR2 is SYDVKM. The DNA of the CDR3 is TGTGCCAGCAGCACAGGGGCCCCGAGGGCTTTCTTT. It codes for CASSTGAPRAFF.

The chain is built from TRBV7-8 and TRBJ1-5; TRBD1 aligns across 10 bases. The CDR3 totals 15 residues. Looked up from germline, CDR1 is SGHVS and CDR2 is FQNEAQ. Trimming cost V 5 bases and J 6 bases; bases outside gene matches: 7. The CDR3 DNA reads as TGTGCCAGCAGCCCAGGGACAGGGGTTGCTCAGCCCCAGCATTTT. Its translation: CASSPGTGVAQPQHF.

V gene TRBV7-8 combines with J gene TRBJ2-7, with 15 nucleotides matching TRBD2. CDR1 SGHVS and CDR2 FQNEAQ come from the germline V gene. CDR3 length: 15 amino acids. Germline trimming cut 0 bases from V and 6 bases from J; bases unmatched to any gene: 0. The CDR3 DNA sequence: TGTGCCAGCAGCTTAGCGGGACTAGCGGGGGGCGAGCAGTACTTC. This sequence encodes CASSLAGLAGGEQYF.

The chain joins TRBV7-3 to TRBJ2-1, with 8 positions matching TRBD1. The CDR3 has 14 residues. The germline CDR1 and CDR2 sequences are SGHTA and FQGTGA. Unmatched junction bases numbered 9, after V lost 5 bases and J lost 9 bases. Written as DNA, the CDR3 is TGTGCCAGCAGCCACTGGACAGGGAAGGGTGAGCAGTTCTTC. Residues: CASSHWTGKGEQFF. The full variable domain, completed using reference TRBV7-3 and TRBJ2-1, is GAGVSQTPSNKVTEKGKYVELRCDPISGHTALYWYRQSLGQGPEFLIYFQGTGAADDSGLPNDRFFAVRPEGSVSTLKIQRTERGDSAVYLCASSHWTGKGEQFFGPGTRLTVL.

The genes are TRBV27 and TRBJ2-7; D possibly corresponds to TRBD1 (6 bases). The CDR3 length is 15 residues. The germline CDR1 and CDR2 sequences are MNHEY and SMNVEV (reference sequence). V dropped 2 bases and J dropped 2 bases, with 13 bases sitting between them. The CDR3 protein is CASSLGGAYPYEQYF. The CDR3 DNA sequence: TGTGCCAGCAGTTTAGGGGGCGCCTACCCCTACGAGCAGTACTTC.

This clone was seen a handful of times. The chain carries TRBV6-4 and TRBJ1-4, with D unclear. The V gene lost 2 bases and the J gene lost 7 bases, with 11 bases spanning the gap. The CDR3 totals 14 residues. Germline CDR1 MRHNA, CDR2 SNTAGT. CDR3 bases: TGTGCCAGCAGTGACGGGCCAGACCTTGAAAAACTGTTTTTT. This translates into CASSDGPDLEKLFF.

J is TRBJ2-3 and V is TRBV7-2; 7 nucleotides agree with TRBD1. CDR1 and CDR2 from the germline V gene are SGHTA and FQGNSA. The V gene end was trimmed by 8 bases and the J gene end by 3 bases; junction bases not matched to a gene: 11. The CDR3 loop spans 15 amino acids. The CDR3 region is CASGLQGLPTDTQYF. The CDR3 nucleotides are TGTGCCAGCGGTTTACAGGGGCTACCTACAGATACGCAGTATTTT.

The chain links TRBV7-3 to TRBJ2-1, with 8 bases that match TRBD2. The CDR3 is 14 residues long. Unmatched junction bases numbered 7, after V lost 1 base and J lost 11 bases. Germline-derived CDR1 and CDR2 are SGHTA and FQGTGA. This chain's CDR3 is CASSLRETSAKQFF. The CDR3 nucleotides read TGTGCCAGCAGCTTAAGGGAGACTAGCGCAAAGCAGTTCTTC. Variable domain in full (rest from reference TRBV7-3 and TRBJ2-1): GAGVSQTPSNKVTEKGKYVELRCDPISGHTALYWYRQSLGQGPEFLIYFQGTGAADDSGLPNDRFFAVRPEGSVSTLKIQRTERGDSAVYLCASSLRETSAKQFFGPGTRLTVL.